This entry concerns a single T cell receptor (beta chain). Antigen unknown. cDNA prepared by RNA extraction and subsequent reverse transcription served as the template for sequencing. Some clones are missing from TCRdb's copy, which holds only in-frame ones; the method was immunoSEQ multiplex PCR. The table shows about 150,000 clones, with 50% to 60% occurring only once. The entry originates in a study of CD8+ T cells in alopecia areata. Germline CDR1 reads MNHEY; CDR2 reads SMNVEV (reference sequence). The CDR3 consists of 15 residues. Trimming shortened V by 2 bases and J by 0 bases, and 10 bases separated the two germline ends. Isolation of CD4+ and CD8+ T cells from PBMCs was achieved by sorting. Whole-study findings and limits: An increase in clonality over normal scalp was evident in lesional scalp, especially alopecia totalis/universalis. Alphabeta T cells residing in normal skin are also sequenced in scalp samples.

Sequencing was carried out using CD4+ T cells sorted from blood. The chain joins TRBV27 to TRBJ2-5; D is ambiguous. The receptor was isolated from a human donor in good health. The CDR3 DNA reads as TGTGCCAGCAGTTTAGGCAGGACGGACCAAGAGACCCAGTACTTC. It encodes CASSLGRTDQETQYF.